This T cell receptor beta chain derives from a study of patients and donors after allogeneic stem cell transplantation. The sample holds a few counts of this clonotype. TCRdb reprocessed the RT-PCR reads via MiXCR and lists one record per CDR3 protein. The sample includes more than 150,000 distinct CDR3 sequences, about a quarter seen only once; the top ten take roughly a quarter. The clonotype was recovered from a human donor who was either an allogeneic HSCT recipient or a stem cell or donor lymphocyte infusion donor (not recorded which). It is not recorded whose cells these are; they may come from a transplant donor. The sequenced material came from blood, either unsorted or a sorted T cell fraction (not recorded which).

The CDR3 DNA follows: TGCAGCGTGAGGACAGGGGAGGCAATCTATGGCTACACCTTC. Amino acids: CSVRTGEAIYGYTF. V and J are TRBV29-1 and TRBJ1-2; 9 nucleotides agree with TRBD1. In germline, CDR1 is SQVTM, CDR2 ANQGSEA. V was clipped by 6 bases and J by 4 bases; unmatched bases: 9. The length of the CDR3 is 14 residues. Drawing the rest from reference TRBV29-1 and TRBJ1-2, the complete variable domain is SAVISQKPSRDICQRGTSLTIQCQVDSQVTMMFWYRQQPGQSLTLIATANQGSEATYESGFVIDKFPISRPNLTFSTLTVSNMSPEDSSIYLCSVRTGEAIYGYTFGSGTRLTVV.